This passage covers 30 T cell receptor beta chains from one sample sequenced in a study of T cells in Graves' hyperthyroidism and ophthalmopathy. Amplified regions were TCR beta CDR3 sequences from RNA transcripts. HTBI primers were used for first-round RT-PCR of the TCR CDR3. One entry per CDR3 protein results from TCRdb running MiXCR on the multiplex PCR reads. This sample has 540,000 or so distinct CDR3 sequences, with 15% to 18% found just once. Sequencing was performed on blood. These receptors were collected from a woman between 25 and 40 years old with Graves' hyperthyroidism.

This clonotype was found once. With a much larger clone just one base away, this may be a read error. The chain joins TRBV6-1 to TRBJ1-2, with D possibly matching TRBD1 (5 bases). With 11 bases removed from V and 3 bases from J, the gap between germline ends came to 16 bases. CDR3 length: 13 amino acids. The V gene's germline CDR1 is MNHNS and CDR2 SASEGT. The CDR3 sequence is CAGTPRGYYGYTF. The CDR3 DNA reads TGTGCCGGCACCCCTAGGGGATACTATGGCTACACCTTC.

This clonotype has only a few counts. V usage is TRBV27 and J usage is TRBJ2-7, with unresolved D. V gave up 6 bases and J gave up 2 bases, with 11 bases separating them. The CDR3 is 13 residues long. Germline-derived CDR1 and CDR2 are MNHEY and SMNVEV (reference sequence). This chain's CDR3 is CASRSGLAYEQYF. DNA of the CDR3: TGTGCCAGCAGATCGGGTCTAGCCTACGAGCAGTACTTC.

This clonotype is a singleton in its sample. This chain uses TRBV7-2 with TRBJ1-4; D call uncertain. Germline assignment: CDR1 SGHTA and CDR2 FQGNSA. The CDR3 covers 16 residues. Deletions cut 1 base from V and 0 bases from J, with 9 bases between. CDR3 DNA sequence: TGTGCCAGCAGCTTAGGGTCCCTTGCAACTAATGAAAAACTGTTTTTT. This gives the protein CASSLGSLATNEKLFF.

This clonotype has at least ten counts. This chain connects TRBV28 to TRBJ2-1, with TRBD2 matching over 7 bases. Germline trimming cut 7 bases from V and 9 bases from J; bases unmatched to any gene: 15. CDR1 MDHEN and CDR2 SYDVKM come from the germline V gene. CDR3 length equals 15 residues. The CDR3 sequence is CASTPLRDYGSEQFF. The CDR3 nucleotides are TGTGCCAGCACCCCCCTCCGGGACTACGGAAGTGAGCAGTTCTTC.

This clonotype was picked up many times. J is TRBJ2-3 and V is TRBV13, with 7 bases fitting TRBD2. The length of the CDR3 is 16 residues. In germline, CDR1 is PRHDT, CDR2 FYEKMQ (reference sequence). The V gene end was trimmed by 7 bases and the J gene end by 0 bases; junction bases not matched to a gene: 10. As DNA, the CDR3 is TGTGCCAGCATCCTCCAGAGCGGGATTAGCACAGATACGCAGTATTTT. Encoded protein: CASILQSGISTDTQYF.

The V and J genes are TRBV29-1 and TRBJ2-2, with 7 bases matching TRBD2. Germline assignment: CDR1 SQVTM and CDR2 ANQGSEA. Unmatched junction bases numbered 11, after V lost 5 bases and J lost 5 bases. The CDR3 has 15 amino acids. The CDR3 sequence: CSVRSPSGETGELFF. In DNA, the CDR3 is TGCAGCGTTAGGTCCCCTAGCGGAGAGACCGGGGAGCTGTTTTTT.

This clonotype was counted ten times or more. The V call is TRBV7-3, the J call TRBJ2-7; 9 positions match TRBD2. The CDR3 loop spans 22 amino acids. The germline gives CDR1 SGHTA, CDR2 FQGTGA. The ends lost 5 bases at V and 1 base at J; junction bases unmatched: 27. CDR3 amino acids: CASSPLSSGSKIIVIRSYEQYF. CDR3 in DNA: TGTGCCAGCAGCCCTCTGAGTAGCGGGAGTAAAATAATTGTAATCCGTTCCTACGAGCAGTACTTC.

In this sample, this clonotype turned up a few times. CDR3 region: CASSIGTSGSTDTQYF. CDR3 nucleotide sequence: TGTGCCAGTAGTATTGGTACTAGCGGATCGACAGATACGCAGTATTTT. The chain couples TRBV19 to TRBJ2-3, with 8 nucleotides matching TRBD2. Germline values: CDR1 LNHDA, CDR2 SQIVND (reference sequence). V gave up 3 bases and J gave up 3 bases; unmatched junction bases: 8. The CDR3 loop spans 16 amino acids.

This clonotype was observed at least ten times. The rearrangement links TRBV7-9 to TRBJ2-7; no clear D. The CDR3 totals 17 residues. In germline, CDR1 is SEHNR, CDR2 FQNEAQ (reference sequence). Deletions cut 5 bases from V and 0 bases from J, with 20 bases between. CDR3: CASSAMGGRENSYEQYF. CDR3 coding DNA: TGTGCCAGCAGCGCTATGGGCGGACGCGAAAACTCCTACGAGCAGTACTTC.

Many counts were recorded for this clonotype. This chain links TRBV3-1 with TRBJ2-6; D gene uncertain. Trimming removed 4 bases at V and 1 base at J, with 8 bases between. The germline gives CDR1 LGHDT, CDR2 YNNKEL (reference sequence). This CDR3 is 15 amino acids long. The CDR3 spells CASSPRISGANVLTF. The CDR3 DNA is TGTGCCAGCAGCCCGAGGATTTCTGGGGCCAACGTCCTGACTTTC.

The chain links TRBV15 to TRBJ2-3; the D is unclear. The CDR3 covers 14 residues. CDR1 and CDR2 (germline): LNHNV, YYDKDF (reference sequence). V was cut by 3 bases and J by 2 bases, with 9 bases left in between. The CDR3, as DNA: TGTGCCACCAGCAGCAGAAGCTTCACAGATACGCAGTATTTT. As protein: CATSSRSFTDTQYF.

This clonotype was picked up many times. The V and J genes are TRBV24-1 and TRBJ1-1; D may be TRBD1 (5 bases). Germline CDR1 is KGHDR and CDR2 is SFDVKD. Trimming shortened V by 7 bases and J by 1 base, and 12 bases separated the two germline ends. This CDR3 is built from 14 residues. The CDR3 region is CATRRGAENTEAFF. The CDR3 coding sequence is TGTGCCACCAGACGTGGGGCAGAGAACACTGAAGCTTTCTTT.

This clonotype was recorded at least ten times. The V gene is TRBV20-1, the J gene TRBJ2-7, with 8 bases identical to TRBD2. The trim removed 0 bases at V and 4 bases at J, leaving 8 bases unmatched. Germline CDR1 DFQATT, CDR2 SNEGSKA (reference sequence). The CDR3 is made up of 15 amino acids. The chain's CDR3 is CSARDNWLAGYEQYF. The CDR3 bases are TGCAGTGCTAGAGATAATTGGCTAGCGGGTTACGAGCAGTACTTC.

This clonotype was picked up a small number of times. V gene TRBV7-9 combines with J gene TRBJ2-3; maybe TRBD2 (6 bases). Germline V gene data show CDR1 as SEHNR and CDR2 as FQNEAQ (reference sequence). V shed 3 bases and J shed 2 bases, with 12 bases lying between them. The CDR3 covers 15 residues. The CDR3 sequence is CASSFEAGLTDTQYF. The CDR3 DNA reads TGTGCCAGCAGCTTTGAGGCGGGACTCACAGATACGCAGTATTTT.

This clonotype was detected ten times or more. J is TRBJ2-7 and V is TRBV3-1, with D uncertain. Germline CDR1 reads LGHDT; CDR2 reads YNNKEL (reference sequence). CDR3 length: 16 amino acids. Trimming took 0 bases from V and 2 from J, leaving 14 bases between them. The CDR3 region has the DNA TGTGCCAGCAGCCAAGATATAAACAGTGGAACCTACGAGCAGTACTTC. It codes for CASSQDINSGTYEQYF.

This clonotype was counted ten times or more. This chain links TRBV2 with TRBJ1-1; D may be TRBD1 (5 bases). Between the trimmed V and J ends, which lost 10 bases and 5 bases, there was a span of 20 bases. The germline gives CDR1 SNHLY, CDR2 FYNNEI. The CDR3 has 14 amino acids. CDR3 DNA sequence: TGTGCCACCTTAACCCAGGGAACATGGACTGAAGCTTTCTTT. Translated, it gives CATLTQGTWTEAFF.

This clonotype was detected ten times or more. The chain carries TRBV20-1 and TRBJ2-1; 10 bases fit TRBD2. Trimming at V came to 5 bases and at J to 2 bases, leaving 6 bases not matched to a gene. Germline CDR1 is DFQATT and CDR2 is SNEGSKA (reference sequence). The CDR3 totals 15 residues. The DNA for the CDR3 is TGCAGTGCTTCCGATAGCGGGAGGACCTACAATGAGCAGTTCTTC. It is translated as CSASDSGRTYNEQFF.

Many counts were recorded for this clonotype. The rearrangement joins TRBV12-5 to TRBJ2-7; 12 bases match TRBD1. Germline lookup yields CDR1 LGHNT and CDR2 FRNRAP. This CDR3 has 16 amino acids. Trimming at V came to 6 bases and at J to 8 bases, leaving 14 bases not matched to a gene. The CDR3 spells CASGGTRPGQGAKQYF. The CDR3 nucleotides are TGTGCTAGTGGGGGTACGAGGCCGGGACAGGGGGCGAAGCAGTACTTC.

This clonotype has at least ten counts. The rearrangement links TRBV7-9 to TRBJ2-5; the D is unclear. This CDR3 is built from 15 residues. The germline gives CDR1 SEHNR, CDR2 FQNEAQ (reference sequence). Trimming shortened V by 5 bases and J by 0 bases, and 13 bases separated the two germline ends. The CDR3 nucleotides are TGTGCCAGCAGCCCACAGACACCGTACCAAGAGACCCAGTACTTC. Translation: CASSPQTPYQETQYF.

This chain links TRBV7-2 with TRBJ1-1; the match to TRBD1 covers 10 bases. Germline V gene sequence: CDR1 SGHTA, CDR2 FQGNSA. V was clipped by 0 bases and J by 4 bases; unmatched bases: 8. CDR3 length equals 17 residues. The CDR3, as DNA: TGTGCCAGCAGCTTAGCCCCGGACAGGGGGGTCGGCACTGAAGCTTTCTTT. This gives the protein CASSLAPDRGVGTEAFF.

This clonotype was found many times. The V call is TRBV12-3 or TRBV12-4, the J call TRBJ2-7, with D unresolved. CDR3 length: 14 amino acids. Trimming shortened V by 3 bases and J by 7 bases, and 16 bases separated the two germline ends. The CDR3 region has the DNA TGTGCCAGCAGTTTTTTTGTCAGTGAACCGGAGCAGTACTTC. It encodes CASSFFVSEPEQYF.

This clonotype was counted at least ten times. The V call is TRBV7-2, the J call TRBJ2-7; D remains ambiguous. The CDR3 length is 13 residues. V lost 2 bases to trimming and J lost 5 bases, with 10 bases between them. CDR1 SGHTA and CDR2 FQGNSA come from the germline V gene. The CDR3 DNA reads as TGTGCCAGCAGCTTAAGATCGGGCAACGAGCAGTACTTC. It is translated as CASSLRSGNEQYF.

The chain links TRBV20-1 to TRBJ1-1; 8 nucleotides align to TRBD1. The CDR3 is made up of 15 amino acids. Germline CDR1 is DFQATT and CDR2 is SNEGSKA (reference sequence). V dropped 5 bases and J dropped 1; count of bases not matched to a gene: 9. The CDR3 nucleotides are TGCAGTGCTCCTCGACAGGGGAAGCAGAACACTGAAGCTTTCTTT. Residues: CSAPRQGKQNTEAFF.

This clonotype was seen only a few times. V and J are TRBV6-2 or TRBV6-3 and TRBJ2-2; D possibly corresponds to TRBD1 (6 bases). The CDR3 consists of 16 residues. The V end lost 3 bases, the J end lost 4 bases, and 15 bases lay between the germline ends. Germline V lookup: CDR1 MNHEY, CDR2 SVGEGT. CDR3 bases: TGTGCCAGCAGTTATGTTTGGGGGCTGGTCACCGGGGAGCTGTTTTTT. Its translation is CASSYVWGLVTGELFF.

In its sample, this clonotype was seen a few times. CDR3 amino acids: CASNDRINQPQHF. In nucleotides, the CDR3 is TGTGCCAGTAACGACCGGATCAATCAGCCCCAGCATTTT. This chain joins TRBV19 and TRBJ1-5; D unclear. V shed 7 bases and J shed 3 bases, with 10 bases lying between them. This CDR3 contains 13 residues. The germline V gene encodes CDR1 LNHDA and CDR2 SQIVND (reference sequence).

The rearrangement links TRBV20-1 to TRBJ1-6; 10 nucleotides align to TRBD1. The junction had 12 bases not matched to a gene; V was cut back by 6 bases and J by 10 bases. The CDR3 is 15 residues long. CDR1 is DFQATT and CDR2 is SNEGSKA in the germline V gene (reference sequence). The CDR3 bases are TGCAGTGCCAGACCCGGGACAGGGGAGGGGTCACCCCTCCACTTT. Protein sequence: CSARPGTGEGSPLHF.

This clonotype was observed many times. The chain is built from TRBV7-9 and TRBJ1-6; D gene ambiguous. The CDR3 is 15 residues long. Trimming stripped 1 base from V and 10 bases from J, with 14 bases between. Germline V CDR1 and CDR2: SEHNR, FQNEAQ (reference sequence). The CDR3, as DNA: TGTGCCAGCAGCTTAGTTGGGGATGGGAACTCACCCCTCCACTTT. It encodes CASSLVGDGNSPLHF.

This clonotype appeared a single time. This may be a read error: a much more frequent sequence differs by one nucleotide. The CDR3 reads CSSPPRDGNSPLHF. CDR3 bases: TGTTCCAGCCCCCCCCGGGACGGAAATTCACCCCTCCACTTT. The chain employs TRBV12-3 or TRBV12-4 and TRBJ1-6, with D possibly being TRBD1 (5 bases). The CDR3 has 14 residues.

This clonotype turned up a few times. CDR3 amino acids: CATSRPGTGENYGYTF. The DNA of the CDR3 is TGTGCCACCAGCAGACCAGGGACAGGGGAAAACTATGGCTACACCTTC. The chain couples TRBV15 to TRBJ1-2; TRBD1 aligns across 10 bases. The germline V gene encodes CDR1 LNHNV and CDR2 YYDKDF (reference sequence). This CDR3 contains 16 residues. V trimming: 2 bases; J trimming: 2 bases; junction bases outside the gene matches: 5.

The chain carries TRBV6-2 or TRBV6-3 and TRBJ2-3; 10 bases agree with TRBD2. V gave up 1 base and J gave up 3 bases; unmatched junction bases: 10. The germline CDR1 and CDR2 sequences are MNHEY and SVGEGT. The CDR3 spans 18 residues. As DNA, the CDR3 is TGTGCCAGCAGTTACTGGGGGACTATAGCGGGAGGAACAGATACGCAGTATTTT. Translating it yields CASSYWGTIAGGTDTQYF.